A single sample is the source of the 8 T cell receptor beta chains below, sequenced in a study of blood T cell repertoires in COVID-19. This table comes from immunoSEQ multiplex PCR, and its TCRdb copy is limited to in-frame clones, with some not included. The repertoire holds about 84,000 clones, with about 95% as singletons. Sequencing input: peripheral blood. The receptors stem from a human donor with active COVID-19. The donor label of this sample is uncertain.

The V call is TRBV11-2, the J call TRBJ1-5, with TRBD1 identical over 8 bases. Germline lookup yields CDR1 SGHAT and CDR2 FQNNGV. The CDR3 length is 15 residues. V gave up 5 bases and J gave up 5 bases; unmatched junction bases: 8. As DNA, the CDR3 is TGTGCCAGCAGCCTCGACAGGGGTCGGCATCAGCCCCAGCATTTT. Translated: CASSLDRGRHQPQHF.

The chain recombines TRBV5-1 with TRBJ1-4; the D gene is possibly TRBD1 (6 bases). The ends were cut back, 4 bases at V and 8 bases at J, with 15 bases in the middle. This CDR3 has 14 residues. From germline, CDR1 is SGHRS and CDR2 YFSETQ. Written as DNA, the CDR3 is TGCGCCAGCAGCGTTACAGGGCCTTCGGAAAAACTGTTTTTT. This codes for CASSVTGPSEKLFF.

The chain links TRBV9 to TRBJ2-2, with 15 bases that match TRBD2. The CDR3 extends over 19 amino acids. Germline loops: CDR1 SGDLS, CDR2 YYNGEE. Trimming cost V 0 bases and J 3 bases; bases outside gene matches: 6. This chain's CDR3 is CASSVALGTSGGYTGELFF. In nucleotides, the CDR3 is TGTGCCAGCAGCGTAGCTCTCGGGACTAGCGGGGGGTACACCGGGGAGCTGTTTTTT.

The V and J genes are TRBV3-1 (or the pseudogene TRBV3-2) and TRBJ2-3; no reliable D call. The V end was cut by 1 base, the J end by 0 bases, with 8 bases between. The CDR3 consists of 15 residues. Germline lookup yields CDR1 LGHDT and CDR2 YNNKEL (reference sequence). CDR3 in amino acids: CASSQGHQSTDTQYF. DNA for the CDR3: TGTGCCAGCAGCCAAGGGCACCAGAGCACAGATACGCAGTATTTT.

V usage is TRBV7-2 and J usage is TRBJ2-3; TRBD2 matches 9 bases. This CDR3 has 16 residues. Trimming cost V 5 bases and J 4 bases; bases outside gene matches: 10. Germline lookup yields CDR1 SGHTA and CDR2 FQGNSA. Here the CDR3 reads CASSPTGTSMSDTQYF. In nucleotides, the CDR3 is TGTGCCAGCAGCCCAACCGGGACTAGCATGTCAGATACGCAGTATTTT.

The rearrangement links TRBV28 to TRBJ2-5; D unresolved. Germline-derived CDR1 and CDR2 are MDHEN and SYDVKM. The CDR3 spans 15 residues. V shed 3 bases and J shed 0 bases, with 11 bases lying between them. The CDR3 DNA sequence: TGTGCCAGCAGTTTTGCGGTATTGGACCAAGAGACCCAGTACTTC. Its protein product is CASSFAVLDQETQYF.

The chain links TRBV28 to TRBJ2-7, with 11 bases that match TRBD2. This CDR3 contains 16 residues. Germline-derived CDR1 and CDR2 are MDHEN and SYDVKM. The junction had 10 bases not matched to a gene; V was cut back by 4 bases and J by 5 bases. The CDR3 region is CASSSYSGGARNEQYF. Here the CDR3 DNA reads TGTGCCAGCAGTTCCTATAGCGGGGGGGCTAGGAACGAGCAGTACTTC.

The chain has TRBV27 and TRBJ1-1; D unresolved. The CDR3 runs 12 residues. Per the germline V gene, CDR1 is MNHEY and CDR2 is SMNVEV (reference sequence). V lost 5 bases and J lost 6, with 10 bases in between. For the CDR3, the DNA is TGTGCCAGCAGTCCCCCTGGCCCTGAAGCTTTCTTT. Its translation: CASSPPGPEAFF.